In this sample, the clone carrying this T cell receptor (beta chain) turned up a few times. The antigen is not known. This CDR3 has 14 residues. Trimming shortened V by 3 bases and J by 12 bases, and 18 bases separated the two germline ends. This entry is derived from a study of T-cell memory formation after mild COVID-19. For the study at large: TCR clusters largely stayed donor specific.

TCR alpha and TCR beta cDNA libraries carrying sample barcodes and UMIs came from 5'RACE with constant-segment primers. MiXCR, run by TCRdb on the 5' RACE reads, gives a single entry per CDR3 protein. Among fewer than 200,000 distinct CDR3 sequences listed, around 18% were seen once. General study results and limits: Within pre-infection memory, some responding clones were found, suggesting cross-reactive memory joined. From day 15 to 85, contracting clones were balanced between CD4 and CD8, whereas later expanders leaned toward CD4+.

The TCR originated in a man aged 18 to 29 who had mild COVID-19 (a few samples of this study predate the infection). Cell type and time point are not known. The chain uses TRBV23-1 and TRBJ2-1; perhaps TRBD1 as D (6 bases). TRBV23-1 qualifies as an ORF whose function is uncertain. The sequencing sample was made of PBMCs or a T cell subset sorted from them (not recorded which). CDR3 in DNA: TGCGCCAGCAGTCACGCTTCAGGGGAGAGGTTGCAGTTCTTC. It is translated as CASSHASGERLQFF.